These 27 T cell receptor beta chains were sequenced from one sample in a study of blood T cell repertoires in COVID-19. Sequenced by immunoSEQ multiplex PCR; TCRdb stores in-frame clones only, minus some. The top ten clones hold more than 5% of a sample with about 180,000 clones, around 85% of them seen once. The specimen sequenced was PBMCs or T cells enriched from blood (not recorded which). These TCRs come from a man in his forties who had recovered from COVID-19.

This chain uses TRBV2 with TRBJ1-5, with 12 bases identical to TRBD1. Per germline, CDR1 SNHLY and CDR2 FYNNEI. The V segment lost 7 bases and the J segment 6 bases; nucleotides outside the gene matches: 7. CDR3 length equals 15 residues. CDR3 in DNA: TGTGCCAGCATGGGGGGACAGGGGGCCGGTCAGCCCCAGCATTTT. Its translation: CASMGGQGAGQPQHF.

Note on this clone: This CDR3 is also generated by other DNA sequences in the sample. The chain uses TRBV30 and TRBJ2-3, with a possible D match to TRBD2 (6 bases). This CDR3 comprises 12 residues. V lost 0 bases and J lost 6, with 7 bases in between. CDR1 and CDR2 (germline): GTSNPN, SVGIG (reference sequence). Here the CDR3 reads CAWSVGGDTQYF. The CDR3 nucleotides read TGTGCCTGGAGTGTAGGAGGGGATACGCAGTATTTT.

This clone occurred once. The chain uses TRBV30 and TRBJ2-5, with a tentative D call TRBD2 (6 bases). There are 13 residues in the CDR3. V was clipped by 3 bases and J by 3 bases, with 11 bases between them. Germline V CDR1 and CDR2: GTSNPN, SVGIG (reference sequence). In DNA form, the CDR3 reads TGTGCCTGGAGCGGGGGTGCTAAAGAGACCCAGTACTTC. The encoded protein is CAWSGGAKETQYF.

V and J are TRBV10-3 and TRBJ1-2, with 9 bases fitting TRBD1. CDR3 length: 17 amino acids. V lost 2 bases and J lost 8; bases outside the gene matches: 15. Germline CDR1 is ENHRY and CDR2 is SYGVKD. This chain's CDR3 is CAISETGQGQEGDGYTF. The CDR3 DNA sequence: TGTGCCATCAGTGAGACGGGACAGGGACAGGAGGGAGACGGCTACACCTTC.

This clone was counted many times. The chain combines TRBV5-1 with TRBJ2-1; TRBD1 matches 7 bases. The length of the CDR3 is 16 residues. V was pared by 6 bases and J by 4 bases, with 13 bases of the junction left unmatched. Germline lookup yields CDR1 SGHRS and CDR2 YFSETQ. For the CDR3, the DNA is TGCGCCAGCATCGGAGACGGGGACAGAGGATACAATGAGCAGTTCTTC. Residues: CASIGDGDRGYNEQFF.

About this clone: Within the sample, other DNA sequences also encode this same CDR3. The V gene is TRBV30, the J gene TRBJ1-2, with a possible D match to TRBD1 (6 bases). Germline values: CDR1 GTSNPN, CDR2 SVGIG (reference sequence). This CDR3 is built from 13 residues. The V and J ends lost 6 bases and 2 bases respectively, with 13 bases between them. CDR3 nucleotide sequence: TGTGCCTGCCCCGACAGGATAAACTATGGCTACACCTTC. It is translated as CACPDRINYGYTF.

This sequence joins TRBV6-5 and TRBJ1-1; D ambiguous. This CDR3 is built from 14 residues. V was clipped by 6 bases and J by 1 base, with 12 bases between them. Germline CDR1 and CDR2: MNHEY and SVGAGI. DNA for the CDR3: TGTGCCAGCAGCTCTTACGACACGAACACTGAAGCTTTCTTT. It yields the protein CASSSYDTNTEAFF.

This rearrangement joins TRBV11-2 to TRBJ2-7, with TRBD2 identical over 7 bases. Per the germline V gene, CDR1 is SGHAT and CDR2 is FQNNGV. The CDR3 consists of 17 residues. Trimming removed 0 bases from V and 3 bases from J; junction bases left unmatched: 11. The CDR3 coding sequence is TGTGCCAGCAGCTTAGATGCGGGGCTAGCGGAGTTCTACGAGCAGTACTTC. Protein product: CASSLDAGLAEFYEQYF. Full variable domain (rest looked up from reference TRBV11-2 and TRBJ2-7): EAGVAQSPRYKIIEKRQSVAFWCNPISGHATLYWYQQILGQGPKLLIQFQNNGVVDDSQLPKDRFSAERLKGVDSTLKIQPAKLEDSAVYLCASSLDAGLAEFYEQYFGPGTRLTVT.

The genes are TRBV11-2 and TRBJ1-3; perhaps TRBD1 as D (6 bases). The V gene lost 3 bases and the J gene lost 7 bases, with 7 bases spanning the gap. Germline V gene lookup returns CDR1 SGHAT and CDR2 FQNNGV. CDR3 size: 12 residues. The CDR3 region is CASSFDRNTIYF. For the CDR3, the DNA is TGTGCCAGCAGCTTTGACAGGAACACCATATATTTT.

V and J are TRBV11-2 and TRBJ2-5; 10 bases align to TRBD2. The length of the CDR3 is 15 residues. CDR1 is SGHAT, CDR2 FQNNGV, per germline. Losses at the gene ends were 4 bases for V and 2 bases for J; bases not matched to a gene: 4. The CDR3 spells CASSYLAGDQETQYF. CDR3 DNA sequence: TGTGCCAGCAGCTATCTAGCGGGGGATCAAGAGACCCAGTACTTC.

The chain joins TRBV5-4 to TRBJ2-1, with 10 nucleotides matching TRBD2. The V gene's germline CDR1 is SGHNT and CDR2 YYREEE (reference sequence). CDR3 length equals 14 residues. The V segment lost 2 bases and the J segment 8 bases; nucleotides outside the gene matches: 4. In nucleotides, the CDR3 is TGTGCCAGCAGCTTAGCGGGGGGGCCGTATGAGCAGTTCTTC. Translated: CASSLAGGPYEQFF.

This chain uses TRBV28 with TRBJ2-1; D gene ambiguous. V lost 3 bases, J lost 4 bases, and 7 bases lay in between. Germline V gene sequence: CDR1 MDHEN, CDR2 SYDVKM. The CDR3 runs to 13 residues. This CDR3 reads CASSLTGYNEQFF. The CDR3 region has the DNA TGTGCCAGCAGTTTGACCGGGTACAATGAGCAGTTCTTC.

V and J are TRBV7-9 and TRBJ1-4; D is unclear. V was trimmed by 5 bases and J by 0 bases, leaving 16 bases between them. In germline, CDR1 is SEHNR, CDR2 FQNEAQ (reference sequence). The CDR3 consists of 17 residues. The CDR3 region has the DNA TGTGCCAGCAGCGTTTATATTGGCCCCGCAACTAATGAAAAACTGTTTTTT. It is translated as CASSVYIGPATNEKLFF.

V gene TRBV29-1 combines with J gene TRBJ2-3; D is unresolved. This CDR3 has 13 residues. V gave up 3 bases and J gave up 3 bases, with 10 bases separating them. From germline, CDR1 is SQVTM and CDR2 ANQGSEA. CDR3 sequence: CSVEGSKTDTQYF. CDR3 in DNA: TGCAGCGTTGAGGGCAGTAAAACAGATACGCAGTATTTT.

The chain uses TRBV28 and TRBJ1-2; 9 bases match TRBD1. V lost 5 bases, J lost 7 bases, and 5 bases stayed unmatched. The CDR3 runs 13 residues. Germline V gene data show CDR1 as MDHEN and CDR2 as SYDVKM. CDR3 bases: TGTGCCAGCAGTACAGGGGGCGCGGGTGGCTACACCTTC. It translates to CASSTGGAGGYTF.

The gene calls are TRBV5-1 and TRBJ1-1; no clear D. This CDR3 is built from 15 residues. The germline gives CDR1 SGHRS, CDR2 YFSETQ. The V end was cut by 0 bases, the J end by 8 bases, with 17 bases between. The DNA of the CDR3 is TGCGCCAGCAGCTTGGAGCAGGCCAACCGACGAGAAGCTTTCTTT. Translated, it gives CASSLEQANRREAFF. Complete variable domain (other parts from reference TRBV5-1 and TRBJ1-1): KAGVTQTPRYLIKTRGQQVTLSCSPISGHRSVSWYQQTPGQGLQFLFEYFSETQRNKGNFPGRFSGRQFSNSRSEMNVSTLELGDSALYLCASSLEQANRREAFFGQGTRLTVV.

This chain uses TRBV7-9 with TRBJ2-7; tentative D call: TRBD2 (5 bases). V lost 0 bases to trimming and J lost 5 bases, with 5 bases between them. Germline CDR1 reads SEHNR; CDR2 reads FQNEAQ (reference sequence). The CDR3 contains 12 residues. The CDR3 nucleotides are TGTGCCAGCAGCTTAGCCGGGGACGAGCAGTACTTC. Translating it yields CASSLAGDEQYF.

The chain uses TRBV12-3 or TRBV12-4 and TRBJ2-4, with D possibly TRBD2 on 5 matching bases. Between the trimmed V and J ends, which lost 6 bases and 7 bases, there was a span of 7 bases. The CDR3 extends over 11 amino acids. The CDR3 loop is CASSPGNIQYF. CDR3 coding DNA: TGTGCCAGCAGCCCGGGGAACATTCAGTACTTC.

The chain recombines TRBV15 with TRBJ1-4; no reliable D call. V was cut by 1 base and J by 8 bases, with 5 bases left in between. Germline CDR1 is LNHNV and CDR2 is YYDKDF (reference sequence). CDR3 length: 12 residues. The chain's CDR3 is CATSRGPEKLFF. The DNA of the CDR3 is TGTGCCACCAGCAGAGGGCCCGAAAAACTGTTTTTT.

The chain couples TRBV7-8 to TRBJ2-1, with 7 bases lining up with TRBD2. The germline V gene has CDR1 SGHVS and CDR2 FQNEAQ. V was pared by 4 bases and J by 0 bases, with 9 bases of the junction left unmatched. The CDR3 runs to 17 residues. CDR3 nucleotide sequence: TGTGCCAGCAGCTCCCGTACAGCGGGAAGCTCCTACAATGAGCAGTTCTTC. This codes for CASSSRTAGSSYNEQFF.

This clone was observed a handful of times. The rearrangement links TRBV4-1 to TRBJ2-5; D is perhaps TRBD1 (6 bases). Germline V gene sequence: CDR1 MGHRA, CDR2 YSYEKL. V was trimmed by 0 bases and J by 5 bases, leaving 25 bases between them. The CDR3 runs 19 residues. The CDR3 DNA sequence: TGCGCCAGCAGCCAAGAAAGAAGTATGACAGGCCTATGGGGGGAGACCCAGTACTTC. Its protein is CASSQERSMTGLWGETQYF.

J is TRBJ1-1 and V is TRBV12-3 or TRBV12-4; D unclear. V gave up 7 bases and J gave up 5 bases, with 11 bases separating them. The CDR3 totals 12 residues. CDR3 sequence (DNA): TGTGCCAGCAAGCGCGGGTGGACTGAAGCTTTCTTT. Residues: CASKRGWTEAFF.

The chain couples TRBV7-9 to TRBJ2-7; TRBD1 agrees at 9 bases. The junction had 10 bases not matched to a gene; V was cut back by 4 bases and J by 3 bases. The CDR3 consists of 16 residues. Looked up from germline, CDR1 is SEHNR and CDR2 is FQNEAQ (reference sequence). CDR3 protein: CASSSAGTGQFYEQYF. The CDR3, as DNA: TGTGCCAGCAGCTCCGCGGGGACAGGGCAGTTCTACGAGCAGTACTTC.

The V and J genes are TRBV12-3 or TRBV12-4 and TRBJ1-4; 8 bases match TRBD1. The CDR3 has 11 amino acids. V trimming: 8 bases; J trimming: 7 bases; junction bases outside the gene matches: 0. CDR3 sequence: CASGTGEKLFF. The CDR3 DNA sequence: TGTGCCAGCGGGACAGGTGAAAAACTGTTTTTT.

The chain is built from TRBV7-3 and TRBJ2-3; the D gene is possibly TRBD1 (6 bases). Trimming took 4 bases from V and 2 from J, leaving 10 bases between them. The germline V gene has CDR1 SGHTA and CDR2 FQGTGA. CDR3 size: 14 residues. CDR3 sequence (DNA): TGTGCCAGCAGCTCGAACAGGGCCACAGATACGCAGTATTTT. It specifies CASSSNRATDTQYF. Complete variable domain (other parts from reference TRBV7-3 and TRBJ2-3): GAGVSQTPSNKVTEKGKYVELRCDPISGHTALYWYRQSLGQGPEFLIYFQGTGAADDSGLPNDRFFAVRPEGSVSTLKIQRTERGDSAVYLCASSSNRATDTQYFGPGTRLTVL.

Here the CDR3 reads CASSYRLYTNTGELFF. The CDR3 DNA follows: TGTGCCAGCAGCTACAGGTTGTACACGAACACCGGGGAGCTGTTTTTT. This chain links TRBV7-9 with TRBJ2-2; perhaps TRBD1 as D (5 bases). Per the germline V gene, CDR1 is SEHNR and CDR2 is FQNEAQ (reference sequence). Trimming left V 4 bases short and J 0 bases short, with 12 bases between. This CDR3 is built from 16 residues.

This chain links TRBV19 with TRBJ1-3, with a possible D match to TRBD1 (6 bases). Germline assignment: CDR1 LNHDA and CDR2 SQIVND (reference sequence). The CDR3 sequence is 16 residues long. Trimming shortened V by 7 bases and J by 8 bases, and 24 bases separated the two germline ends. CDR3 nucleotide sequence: TGTGCCAGTATCGATTTTATCGGTTCAGGGGAAGACACCATATATTTT. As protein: CASIDFIGSGEDTIYF.